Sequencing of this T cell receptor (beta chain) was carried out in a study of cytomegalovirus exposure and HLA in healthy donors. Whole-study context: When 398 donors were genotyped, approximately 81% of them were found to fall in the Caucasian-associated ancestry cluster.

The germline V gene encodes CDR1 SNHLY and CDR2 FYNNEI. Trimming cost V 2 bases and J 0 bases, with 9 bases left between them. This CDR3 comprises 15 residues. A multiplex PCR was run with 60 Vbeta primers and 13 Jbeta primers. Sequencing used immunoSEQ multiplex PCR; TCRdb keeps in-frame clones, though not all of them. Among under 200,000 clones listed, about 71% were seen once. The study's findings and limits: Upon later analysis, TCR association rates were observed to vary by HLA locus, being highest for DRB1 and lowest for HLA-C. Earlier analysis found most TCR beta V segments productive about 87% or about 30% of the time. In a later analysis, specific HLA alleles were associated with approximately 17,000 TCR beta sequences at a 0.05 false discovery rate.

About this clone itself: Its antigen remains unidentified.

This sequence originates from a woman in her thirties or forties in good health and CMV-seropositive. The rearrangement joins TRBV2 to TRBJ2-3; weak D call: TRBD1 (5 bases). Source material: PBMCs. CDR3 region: CASSERQGSTDTQYF. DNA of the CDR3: TGTGCCAGCAGTGAAAGGCAGGGAAGCACAGATACGCAGTATTTT. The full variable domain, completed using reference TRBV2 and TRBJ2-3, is EPEVTQTPSHQVTQMGQEVILRCVPISNHLYFYWYRQILGQKVEFLVSFYNNEISEKSEIFDDQFSVERPDGSNFTLKIRSTKLEDSAMYFCASSERQGSTDTQYFGPGTRLTVL.